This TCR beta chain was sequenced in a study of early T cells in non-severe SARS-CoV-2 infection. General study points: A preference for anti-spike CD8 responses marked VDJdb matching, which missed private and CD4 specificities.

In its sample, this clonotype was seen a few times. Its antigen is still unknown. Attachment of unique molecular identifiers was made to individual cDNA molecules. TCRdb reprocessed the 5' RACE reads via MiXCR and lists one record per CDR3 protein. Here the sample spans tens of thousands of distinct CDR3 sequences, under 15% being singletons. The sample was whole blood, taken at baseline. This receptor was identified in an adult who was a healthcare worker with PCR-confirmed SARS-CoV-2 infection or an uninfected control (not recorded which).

In DNA, the CDR3 is TGTGCCACCTGGCCCGGCTCTGGAAACACCATATATTTT. As protein: CATWPGSGNTIYF. The chain combines TRBV28 with TRBJ1-3; no definite D call. V lost 10 bases, J lost 0 bases, and 10 bases lay in between. From germline, CDR1 is MDHEN and CDR2 SYDVKM. This CDR3 has 13 amino acids.